Below, one T cell receptor beta chain is given with its context. Its cognate antigen is unknown. V was clipped by 6 bases and J by 5 bases; unmatched bases: 9. Germline CDR1 is MNHGY and CDR2 is SAAAGT. CDR3 length: 15 residues. Use of 60 Vbeta and 13 Jbeta primers characterized the PCR. The protocol was immunoSEQ multiplex PCR, while the TCRdb copy is restricted to in-frame clones and leaves out a portion. The sample lists 120,000 to 150,000 clones, 70% to 90% occurring once. This record belongs to a study of cytomegalovirus exposure and HLA in healthy donors. Study results and limitations: Another analysis was done later, and it associated around 17,000 TCR beta sequences with HLA alleles at 0.05 false discovery rate. It was 164 TCR beta chains that were listed as cytomegalovirus-associated.

The TCR was taken from a woman aged 40-49 years in good health and CMV-seronegative. This chain links TRBV6-8 with TRBJ2-5; 10 nucleotides line up with TRBD2. Sequences were obtained from PBMCs. The chain's CDR3 is CASREAGGPWETQYF. CDR3 sequence (DNA): TGTGCCAGCAGAGAAGCGGGAGGGCCTTGGGAGACCCAGTACTTC.